The subject of this entry is one T cell receptor beta chain. This clonotype was observed many times. Its binding antigen is unknown. One base away there is no much larger clone; base qualities are not given. TCR beta CDR3 regions were amplified from RNA transcripts. The first round of RT-PCR for the TCR CDR3 was performed with the HTBI primer set and the Qiagen OneStep RT-PCR kit. Libraries were constructed in a second round of multiplex PCR, after which size selection and purification were performed. The libraries were sequenced on an Illumina HiSeq2000 using paired-end 100 bp reads. The original pipeline was this. SOAPnuke was used to process the raw data, removing reads that contained adapters or uncalled bases, had a mean Phred below 15, or lacked an exact match to the constant primer or identifier. COPE v1.2.5 was used to merge high-quality paired reads, and clonotypes were defined as unique nucleotide sequences. MiTCR v1.1 was used to align the clonotypes against IMGT TRBV, TRBD and TRBJ reference segments. Only V-J combinations with frequency above 0.0001, covering about 99% of repertoires, were analysed. The TCS score was defined as the ratio of F50 (clonal expansion) to E x V (chaos), calculated using BLOSUM62-based TCRdist between CDR3 peptides within each V-J. Welch's t-statistics and random forest reduced 500 to 650 V-J features to 13, which were used in a naive Bayes classifier (R e1071). Using fastp at Q25 and MiXCR, TCRdb reprocessed the public reads and kept productive beta chains. Each entry is one CDR3 protein sequence, shown with its most common DNA and genes. The V and J calls and clone size come from TCRdb's table, not from the authors' own analysis. Recorded for this sample are around 420,000 distinct CDR3 sequences; 15% to 18% of them occurred a single time. The top ten hold over 12% of the sample.

The CDR3 covers 13 residues, taking in both the cysteine and the phenylalanine. Only the CDR3 region is kept as DNA, spanning 39 bases read in frame from base 1. From a lookup of the germline V gene, CDR1 and CDR2 are SGHTA and FQGNSA. V is pared back by 1 base and J by 14 bases, with 12 bases lying between the germline termini. Graves' hyperthyroidism was defined as stable when no progression to ophthalmopathy occurred over 18 months of follow-up. Hyperthyroidism patients were aged 18 to 65 years and newly diagnosed, with disease duration of less than 2 months. Any patient with an uncontrolled infection, another autoimmune disease, pregnancy or lactation was excluded. Diagnoses were established on the basis of clinical symptoms, serum thyroxine and TRAb, thyroid ultrasound, and orbital computed tomography. PBMCs were isolated from about 9 ml of fresh peripheral blood by Ficoll-Paque density gradient centrifugation. Trizol reagent was used to extract total RNA, and RNA quality was then checked on an Agilent 2100 Bioanalyzer.

This entry comes from a study of T cells in Graves' hyperthyroidism and ophthalmopathy (dated by TCRdb to between 2018 and 2021). Regarding the study in general: Peripheral blood was collected at initial diagnosis, before any treatment. A discovery cohort of 95 to 100 patients, 43 with Graves' ophthalmopathy and more than 55 with stable Graves' hyperthyroidism, was used to find distinguishing TCR V-J signatures. Prospective prediction of ophthalmopathy was tested in an independent validation cohort of 18 to 20 hyperthyroidism patients and roughly 16 patients who later progressed to ophthalmopathy. The approximately 100 discovery patients were divided at random into training and test sets in a 7:3 ratio. Thyroid tissue and blood T-cell repertoires from six Graves' hyperthyroidism patients were also compared in the study. After blood sampling, hyperthyroidism patients were treated with methimazole at a starting dose of 30 mg daily, and ophthalmopathy patients were treated with high-dose intravenous methylprednisolone. The paper reports TCR Vbeta CDR3 sequencing of approximately 130 peripheral blood samples: some 41 ophthalmopathy, fewer than 80 hyperthyroidism and 17 progressor patients.

What the authors observed across the whole study: Sample size was not statistically predetermined, and investigators were not blinded to group allocation. In validation, progression to ophthalmopathy was predicted by the model with 70.59% sensitivity and 72% to 85% specificity, a median of about 6.4 months before onset. Most expanded thyroid clonotypes (frequency above 0.001) were also detected in blood, a finding suggesting that blood repertoires may reflect thyroid immune responses. A model built on a 13 V-J signature distinguished ophthalmopathy from stable hyperthyroidism, reaching around 87% sensitivity and under 84% specificity in cross-validation and 80%/75% in testing.

The origin of this receptor is a woman aged 18-29 years with Graves' hyperthyroidism. Sequencing was done on a sample of blood. The rearrangement combines TRBV7-2 with TRBJ1-6; too little of a D gene remains to name it. In nucleotide form, the sequence is TGTGCCAGCAGCTTAGTCGGTAGTTCGACCCTCCACTTT. It is translated as CASSLVGSSTLHF.